This T cell receptor beta chain was identified in a study of blood T cell repertoires in COVID-19. Study overall: COVID-19 samples, acute and convalescent, were from the United States, Italy and Spain. From T cells, B-cell-depleted T cells, or PBMCs came the material, which was cDNA or gDNA.

Per the study methods: Nucleated cell counts were estimated from reference gene primer amplification. Profiling relied on immunoSEQ multiplex PCR, and the TCRdb table lists in-frame clones only, not all of them. V and J calls plus clone size are reproduced from that table; the DNA served to infer D and trimming. Seen here are 85,000 to 110,000 clones, roughly 84% observed once, and the top ten hold 5% to 7.5%. CDR1 SGHAT and CDR2 FQNNGV come from the germline V gene. V was pared by 1 base and J by 5 bases, with 7 bases of the junction left unmatched. This CDR3 contains 16 residues. V gene TRBV11-2 combines with J gene TRBJ2-3; 9 bases are shared with TRBD2. The TCR sequence derives from a human donor in a cohort sampled during active COVID-19. Sequenced sample: peripheral blood. The chain's CDR3 is CASSLGSSGVVDTQYF. Here the CDR3 DNA reads TGTGCCAGCAGCTTAGGTTCTAGCGGGGTGGTAGATACGCAGTATTTT.